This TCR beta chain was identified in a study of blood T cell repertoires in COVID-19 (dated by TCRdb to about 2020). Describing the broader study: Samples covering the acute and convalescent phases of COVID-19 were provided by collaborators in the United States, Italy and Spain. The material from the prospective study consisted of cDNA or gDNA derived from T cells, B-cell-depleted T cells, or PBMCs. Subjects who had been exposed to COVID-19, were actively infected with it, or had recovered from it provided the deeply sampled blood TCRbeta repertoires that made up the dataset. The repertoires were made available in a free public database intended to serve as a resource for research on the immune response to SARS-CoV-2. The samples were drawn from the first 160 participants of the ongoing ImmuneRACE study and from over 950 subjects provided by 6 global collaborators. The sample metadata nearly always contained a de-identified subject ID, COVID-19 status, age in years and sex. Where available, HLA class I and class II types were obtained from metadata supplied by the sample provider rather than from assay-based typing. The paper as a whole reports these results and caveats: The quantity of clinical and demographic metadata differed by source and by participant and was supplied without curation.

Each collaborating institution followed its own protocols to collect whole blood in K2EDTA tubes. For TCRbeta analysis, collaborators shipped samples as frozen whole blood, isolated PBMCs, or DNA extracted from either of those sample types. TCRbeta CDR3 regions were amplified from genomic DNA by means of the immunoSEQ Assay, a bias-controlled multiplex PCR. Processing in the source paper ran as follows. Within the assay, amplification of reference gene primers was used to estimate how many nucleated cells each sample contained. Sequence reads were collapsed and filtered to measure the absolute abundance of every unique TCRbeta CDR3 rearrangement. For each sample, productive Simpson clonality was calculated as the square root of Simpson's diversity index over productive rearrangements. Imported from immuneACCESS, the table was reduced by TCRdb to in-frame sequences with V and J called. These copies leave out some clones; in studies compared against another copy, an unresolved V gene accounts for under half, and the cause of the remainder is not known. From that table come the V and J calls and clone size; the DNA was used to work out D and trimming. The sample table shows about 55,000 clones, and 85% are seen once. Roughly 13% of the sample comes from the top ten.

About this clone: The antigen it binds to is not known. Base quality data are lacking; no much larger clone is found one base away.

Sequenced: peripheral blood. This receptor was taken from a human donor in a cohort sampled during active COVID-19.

The DNA is as follows: TGTGCCAGCAGTTTATCAGGTAGGGGGCAGAGGGAGCAGTACTTC. Translated, it reads CASSLSGRGQREQYF. The chain was built from TRBV27 and TRBJ2-7; TRBD1 aligns with 7 central bases. Measured from the cysteine to the phenylalanine, the CDR3 is 15 residues long. CDR3 DNA only is kept here, 45 bases in frame from base 1. Via the germline V gene (reference sequence), CDR1 is MNHEY and CDR2 SMNVEV. V has 0 bases trimmed and J has 7 bases trimmed; junction bases matching no gene number 9.